The sequence of this T cell receptor (beta chain) was determined in a study of T cell responses to AZD1222 COVID-19 vaccine. Study-level results: In a largely white British group with more females than males, clonal diversity was possibly underestimated. CD4 TCRs associated with vaccination spanned spike, dominating at 160-218 and 743-854. The number of AZD1222 recipients seropositive at baseline was only five to seven.

Looked up from germline, CDR1 is SGHTA and CDR2 is FQGNSA. Trimming removed 1 base from V and 0 bases from J, with 10 bases in between. The CDR3 loop spans 16 amino acids. Researchers grouped second doses given at about 4 or about 12 weeks into one pool. Profiling relied on immunoSEQ multiplex PCR, and the TCRdb table lists in-frame clones only, not all of them. The sample consists of about 130,000 clones, roughly 87% of them appearing once. Comment on this clone: Its target is not known.

The sample in question was peripheral blood, obtained 28 days after the second AZD1222 dose. The TCR sequence derives from an adult who received the AZD1222 COVID-19 vaccine. The chain recombines TRBV7-2 with TRBJ1-5, with D unclear. CDR3: CASSLGIADSNQPQHF. In DNA, the CDR3 is TGTGCCAGCAGCTTAGGTATCGCAGATAGCAATCAGCCCCAGCATTTT.